This T cell receptor (beta chain) was recorded in a study of low-dose radiotherapy and immunotherapy resistance in tumors. Alpha and beta chains were covered, as first-strand cDNA relied on TRAV- and TRBV-specific primers. Amplification of TCRs used a constant-region primer and V-primer adapter for around 18 PCR cycles. TCRdb analysed the reads with MiXCR anew, one entry per CDR3 protein. The table lists 65,000 to 95,000 distinct CDR3 sequences, 18% of them singletons. This clonotype was counted only a few times. As to time point: before trial treatment. CDR3 length equals 17 residues. J gave up 5 bases and V 0 bases, and 13 bases lay outside the gene matches. Germline values: CDR1 DFQATT, CDR2 SNEGSKA (reference sequence).

The chain joins TRBV20-1 to TRBJ2-3; TRBD2 matches 8 bases. The clonotype comes from a male donor with prostate cancer. This specimen was PBMCs, taken before treatment. The DNA of the CDR3 is TGCAGTGCTAGAGAAAGGAGAACGGGGGGGCTTCAAGATACGCAGTATTTT. Its translation is CSARERRTGGLQDTQYF.